A selection of T cell receptor beta chains follows, all from one sample in a study of untreated major depressive disorder. Clones were sequenced by immunoSEQ multiplex PCR, and TCRdb holds only the in-frame ones, with some missing. The profile covers some 13,000 clones, with around 90% appearing a single time and less than 0.9% taken by the ten largest. The sequenced sample consisted of CD4+ T cells from PBMCs. The receptors shown here come from a man aged 25 to 40 with major depressive disorder. Both conserved end residues are part of each CDR3. The D gene is left open where the match is weak. The listing skips clone size in some rows; elsewhere it reads once, few, many or a size class.

TRBV2,.,few,TRBJ1-6,14,TGTGCCAGCATTGAGGAACTCTATGGTTCACCCCTCCACTTT,CASIEELYGSPLHF
TRBV2,TRBD1,.,TRBJ1-5,14,TGTGCCAGCAGTGAACGTCAGGGGGATCAGCCCCAGCATTTT,CASSERQGDQPQHF
TRBV19,.,.,TRBJ2-7,13,TGTGCCTCACAAGGGCCGGGTTTCTACGAGCAGTACTTC,CASQGPGFYEQYF
TRBV2,.,.,TRBJ2-1,14,TGTGCCAGCATCCTGGACAGCTATAGCAATGAGCAGTTCTTC,CASILDSYSNEQFF
TRBV6-1,TRBD1,few,TRBJ2-2,13,TGTGCCAGCCGGGACAGGGACACCGGGGAGCTGTTTTTT,CASRDRDTGELFF
TRBV7-3,TRBD1,.,TRBJ1-6,13,TGTGCCAGCGGACAGGGGGCTTCCTCACCCCTCCACTTT,CASGQGASSPLHF
TRBV6-5,.,.,TRBJ2-5,14,TGTGCCAGCAGTTACTTTCCTCAGGGGGAGGCCCAGTACTTC,CASSYFPQGEAQYF
TRBV27,.,.,TRBJ1-5,10,TGTGCCAGCTGGGATCAGCCCCAGCATTTT,CASWDQPQHF
TRBV10-3,.,.,TRBJ2-5,15,TGTGCCATCAGTGAGTCGGGGGGGGCCCAAGAGACCCAGTACTTC,CAISESGGAQETQYF
TRBV27,TRBD1,.,TRBJ2-2,15,TGTGCCAGCAGACCGGGACAGGGGAACACCGGGGAGCTGTTTTTT,CASRPGQGNTGELFF
TRBV5-4,TRBD1,.,TRBJ2-7,14,TGTGCCAGCAGCCGAGGGACAGGGTCCTACGAGCAGTACTTC,CASSRGTGSYEQYF
TRBV9,TRBD1,.,TRBJ1-3,17,TGTGCCAGCAGCCCTCAGACAGGGAGTGAATCTGGAAACACCATATATTTT,CASSPQTGSESGNTIYF
TRBV19,.,.,TRBJ2-6,13,TGTGCCAGTAGTATTGCAGCGACAACACCCCTGACTTTC,CASSIAATTPLTF
TRBV2,TRBD2,.,TRBJ2-3,18,TGTGCCAGCAGTGGCCTAGCGGGGGGCCCGACTAGCACAGATACGCAGTATTTT,CASSGLAGGPTSTDTQYF
TRBV6-5,.,.,TRBJ1-1,15,TGTGCCAGCAGTTACCAGGGCAGCCCGAACACTGAAGCTTTCTTT,CASSYQGSPNTEAFF
TRBV6-5,TRBD2,.,TRBJ2-7,14,TGTGCCAGCAGTTACCCCGGGAGGATCTACGAGCAGTACTTC,CASSYPGRIYEQYF
TRBV11-2,TRBD1,.,TRBJ2-7,15,TGTGCCAGCAGCTTTCCCCGGACAGGGGGCTACGAGCAGTACTTC,CASSFPRTGGYEQYF
TRBV10-2,.,few,TRBJ1-4,13,TGCGCCAGCAGTGACAGGGATGGCGAAAAACTGTTTTTT,CASSDRDGEKLFF
TRBV30,.,.,TRBJ1-1,14,TGTGCCTGGAGATACGAGGGGGGAAAAAGGGAAGCTTTCTTT,CAWRYEGGKREAFF
TRBV5-6,.,once,TRBJ1-5,12,TGTGCCAGCAGCCAAGGGGATGGGGCGGAGCATTTT,CASSQGDGAEHF
TRBV2,.,few,TRBJ1-5,14,TGTGCCAGCGTTGAAAGCAGGAGCAATCAGCCCCAGCATTTT,CASVESRSNQPQHF
TRBV2,TRBD2,.,TRBJ2-5,14,TGTGCCAGCAGTCCGAGCGGGGGGGGAGAGACCCAGTACTTC,CASSPSGGGETQYF
TRBV18,.,.,TRBJ2-7,15,TGTGCCAGCTCACCCCGACAGGCGAGGTCCTACGAGCAGTACTTC,CASSPRQARSYEQYF
TRBV27,.,.,TRBJ1-1,15,TGTGCCAGCAGTCCGGACCCAGCGTGGAGGACTGAAGCTTTCTTT,CASSPDPAWRTEAFF
TRBV11-2,.,.,TRBJ1-1,15,TGTGCCAGCAGCTTAGCGGCAGGGAGGGGCACTGAAGCTTTCTTT,CASSLAAGRGTEAFF
TRBV29-1,.,.,TRBJ1-3,13,TGCAGCGTAGAACAGAGCTCTGGAAACACCATATATTTT,CSVEQSSGNTIYF
TRBV19,TRBD1,.,TRBJ1-2,13,TGTGCCAGCAGGGGGCTTTTGTACTATGGCTACACCTTC,CASRGLLYYGYTF
TRBV14,.,.,TRBJ1-2,11,TGTGCCAGCAGCCACGGGCTTGGCTACACCTTC,CASSHGLGYTF
TRBV2,.,.,TRBJ2-5,12,TGTGCCAGCGGCAAGTACCAAGAGACCCAGTACTTC,CASGKYQETQYF
TRBV7-9,TRBD1,.,TRBJ2-2,17,TGTGCCAGCAGCTTGCCCCTGGGACAGGGTAACACCGGGGAGCTGTTTTTT,CASSLPLGQGNTGELFF
TRBV7-9,TRBD1,.,TRBJ1-1,15,TGTGCCAGCAGATACCCGAGGACAGGGGGCCAAGAAGCTTTCTTT,CASRYPRTGGQEAFF
TRBV2,.,once,TRBJ2-2,15,TGTGCCAGCAGTGATCCGGTCGCGAACACCGGGGAGCTGTTTTTT,CASSDPVANTGELFF
TRBV28,TRBD1,.,TRBJ1-2,14,TGTGCCAGCAGCTCAGGGGACAGGGTATCCATCTACACCTTC,CASSSGDRVSIYTF
TRBV9,TRBD1,.,TRBJ1-2,16,TGTGCCAGCAGCGCCTCTCCGGGGGGACAGGGCTATGGCTACACCTTC,CASSASPGGQGYGYTF
TRBV7-9,.,.,TRBJ2-3,15,TGTGCCAGCAGCTTAGGGGGGATTAGTTCAGATACGCAGTATTTT,CASSLGGISSDTQYF
TRBV11-3,.,.,TRBJ2-5,13,TGTGCCAGCAGTTCGGGATCCCAAGAGACCCAGTACTTC,CASSSGSQETQYF
TRBV7-9,TRBD2,.,TRBJ2-1,15,TGTGCCAGCAGCCCCCGGGGGGGGCCGGACAATGAGCAGTTCTTC,CASSPRGGPDNEQFF
TRBV15,TRBD2,.,TRBJ2-1,15,TGTGCCACCAGCAAGGCTAGCGGGGGGGCCTTTGAGCAGTTCTTC,CATSKASGGAFEQFF
TRBV2,TRBD2,.,TRBJ2-3,13,TGTGCCAGCAACCAGCGGGGCGCAGATACGCAGTATTTT,CASNQRGADTQYF
TRBV6-4,.,.,TRBJ2-7,15,TGTGCCAGCAGCGCAGAGCTAGGGGGCTCCTACGAGCAGTACTTC,CASSAELGGSYEQYF
TRBV28,.,once,TRBJ1-2,14,TGTGCCAGCAGTACCGAGCAGCTACTATATGGCTACACCTTC,CASSTEQLLYGYTF